These 20 T cell receptor beta chains share one sample of origin, sequenced in a study of cytomegalovirus exposure and HLA in healthy donors. Both 60 Vbeta primers and 13 Jbeta primers went into the PCR. The protocol was immunoSEQ multiplex PCR, while the TCRdb copy is restricted to in-frame clones and leaves out a portion. The sample yields roughly 100,000 clones, roughly 76% seen once. The sample taken for sequencing was PBMCs. These receptors all come from a man under 40 in good health and CMV-seropositive.

V usage is TRBV16 and J usage is TRBJ2-7, with TRBD1 identical over 8 bases. Germline trimming cut 4 bases from V and 4 bases from J; bases unmatched to any gene: 6. The CDR3 extends over 14 amino acids. Germline assignment: CDR1 KGHSY and CDR2 FQNENV. CDR3: CASSPSGQVYEQYF. For the CDR3, the DNA is TGTGCCAGCAGCCCTTCGGGACAGGTTTACGAGCAGTACTTC.

This clone has a handful of counts. The chain links TRBV28 to TRBJ2-5; TRBD2 might be the D (6 bases). The end of the DNA fits TRBJ2-7 better, so the J call may be wrong. The CDR3 spans 13 residues. The germline CDR1 and CDR2 sequences are MDHEN and SYDVKM. The CDR3 here is CASRRGYSYEQYF. CDR3 in DNA: TGTGCCAGCAGGCGGGGATACTCTTACGAGCAGTACTTC.

The chain combines TRBV28 with TRBJ1-2; TRBD1 is a possible D gene (6 bases). Germline values: CDR1 MDHEN, CDR2 SYDVKM. Between the trimmed V and J ends, which lost 5 bases and 8 bases, there was a span of 15 bases. This CDR3 is 13 amino acids long. CDR3 DNA sequence: TGTGCCAGCAGTGGAGCTCACAGGGCCGGCTACACCTTC. Its protein is CASSGAHRAGYTF.

The V and J genes are TRBV10-3 and TRBJ1-1; unclear D gene. Trimming pared 6 bases from V and 7 bases from J, leaving 12 bases between. The CDR3 covers 12 residues. In germline, CDR1 is ENHRY, CDR2 SYGVKD. In nucleotides, the CDR3 is TGTGCCATCAGCCCCAAGGAGGGTGAAGCTTTCTTT. Translating gives CAISPKEGEAFF.

The chain recombines TRBV5-1 with TRBJ1-1; unclear D gene. V was clipped by 0 bases and J by 1 base, with 4 bases between them. The CDR3 contains 13 residues. Germline CDR1 and CDR2: SGHRS and YFSETQ. CDR3 residues: CASSLGRNTEAFF. Written as DNA, the CDR3 is TGCGCCAGCAGCTTGGGCAGGAACACTGAAGCTTTCTTT. Full variable domain (outside the CDR3, taken from reference TRBV5-1 and TRBJ1-1): KAGVTQTPRYLIKTRGQQVTLSCSPISGHRSVSWYQQTPGQGLQFLFEYFSETQRNKGNFPGRFSGRQFSNSRSEMNVSTLELGDSALYLCASSLGRNTEAFFGQGTRLTVV.

This chain connects TRBV5-4 to TRBJ2-5; the match to TRBD2 covers 9 bases. Germline lookup yields CDR1 SGHNT and CDR2 YYREEE (reference sequence). V shed 0 bases, J shed 6 bases, and the junction held 9 bases outside the gene matches. This CDR3 spans 16 amino acids. In nucleotides, the CDR3 is TGTGCCAGCAGCTTGGCGGCTAGCGGGGCTATGAAGACCCAGTACTTC. Protein sequence: CASSLAASGAMKTQYF.

The V call is TRBV28, the J call TRBJ2-1; the match to TRBD2 covers 7 bases. This CDR3 spans 14 amino acids. The V segment lost 4 bases and the J segment 7 bases; nucleotides outside the gene matches: 7. Germline CDR1 is MDHEN and CDR2 is SYDVKM. In nucleotides, the CDR3 is TGTGCCAGCAGTTCTCCCGGGACTACTAATGAGCAGTTCTTC. Residues: CASSSPGTTNEQFF.

This chain's CDR3 is CASSQGGAYSYEQYF. CDR3 nucleotides: TGTGCCAGCAGCCAAGGGGGTGCCTACTCCTACGAGCAGTACTTC. The rearrangement uses TRBV7-2 and TRBJ2-7; TRBD1 might be the D (6 bases). The CDR3 sequence is 15 residues long. The V end was cut by 5 bases, the J end by 0 bases, with 14 bases between. Germline loops: CDR1 SGHTA, CDR2 FQGNSA.

The rearrangement links TRBV5-1 to TRBJ2-4; TRBD1 might be the D (6 bases). This CDR3 contains 14 residues. V lost 0 bases and J 8 bases, leaving 12 bases between the germline ends. Germline V gene lookup returns CDR1 SGHRS and CDR2 YFSETQ. In DNA, the CDR3 is TGCGCCAGCAGCTTGGAACGGGCAGGGGACATTCAGTACTTC. Its protein product is CASSLERAGDIQYF.

The chain uses TRBV5-3 and TRBJ2-7, with D possibly matching TRBD1 (5 bases). TRBV5-3 is an open reading frame whose function is uncertain. V dropped 9 bases and J dropped 2 bases, with 12 bases sitting between them. This CDR3 has 12 residues. The CDR3 reads CATPGAAYEQYF. CDR3 coding DNA: TGTGCCACCCCTGGGGCGGCCTACGAGCAGTACTTC.

The rearrangement joins TRBV19 to TRBJ1-1; D is unclear. CDR3 size: 13 residues. The V gene lost 3 bases and the J gene lost 3 bases, with 8 bases spanning the gap. Germline assignment: CDR1 LNHDA and CDR2 SQIVND (reference sequence). In nucleotides, the CDR3 is TGTGCCAGTAGTATGAACAGAGACACTGAAGCTTTCTTT. Its protein product is CASSMNRDTEAFF.

The chain joins TRBV9 to TRBJ1-5; D is possibly TRBD1 (6 bases). V lost 0 bases and J 6 bases, leaving 16 bases between the germline ends. Germline V lookup: CDR1 SGDLS, CDR2 YYNGEE. The CDR3 has 16 residues. CDR3 in DNA: TGTGCCAGCAGCGTAGACCTAGGGGGTACAGGTCAGCCCCAGCATTTT. Translating gives CASSVDLGGTGQPQHF. Drawing the rest from reference TRBV9 and TRBJ1-5, the complete variable domain is DSGVTQTPKHLITATGQRVTLRCSPRSGDLSVYWYQQSLDQGLQFLIQYYNGEERAKGNILERFSAQQFPDLHSELNLSSLELGDSALYFCASSVDLGGTGQPQHFGDGTRLSIL.

The chain couples TRBV6-6 to TRBJ1-2; 9 bases are shared with TRBD1. The CDR3 runs to 14 residues. CDR1 and CDR2 (germline): MNHNY, SVGAGI (reference sequence). The V and J ends lost 6 bases and 7 bases, in that order; junction bases with no gene match: 9. The CDR3 nucleotides read TGTGCCAGCAGCTCCGACAGGGGGGGCGGTGGCTACACCTTC. Translated: CASSSDRGGGGYTF.

The chain couples TRBV29-1 to TRBJ1-4, with a tentative D call TRBD1 (6 bases). The V end lost 4 bases, the J end lost 10 bases, and 22 bases lay between the germline ends. CDR1 is SQVTM, CDR2 ANQGSEA, per germline. The CDR3 length is 15 residues. The CDR3 DNA follows: TGCAGCGTTGCAGTTGGACAGTCCCAAGGGGGAAAACTGTTTTTT. Translation gives CSVAVGQSQGGKLFF.

The chain couples TRBV6-1 to TRBJ2-5; a weak D match, TRBD2 (6 bases). TRBJ2-7 matches the DNA end more closely, so the J call is doubtful. Germline V gives CDR1 MNHNS, CDR2 SASEGT. This CDR3 spans 14 amino acids. CDR3 nucleotides: TGTGCCAGCAGTAGGGGACTCGCGGAGATCGAGCAGTACTTC. Residues: CASSRGLAEIEQYF.

This clone was picked up one time. V is TRBV6-5 and J is TRBJ1-2; 9 nucleotides line up with TRBD1. Germline loops: CDR1 MNHEY, CDR2 SVGAGI. J lost 7 bases, V lost 4 bases, and 10 bases had no gene match. The CDR3 covers 15 residues. CDR3 DNA sequence: TGTGCCAGCAGTTTCGGGACAGGGACTTATGGTGGCTACACCTTC. This translates into CASSFGTGTYGGYTF.

The chain is built from TRBV5-4 and TRBJ1-1; TRBD1 agrees at 7 bases. V trimming: 4 bases; J trimming: 5 bases; junction bases outside the gene matches: 11. The CDR3 runs to 15 residues. The germline V gene has CDR1 SGHNT and CDR2 YYREEE (reference sequence). The CDR3 DNA follows: TGTGCCAGCAGCCCGGGAGCAGGGGGACGGACTGAAGCTTTCTTT. Amino acids: CASSPGAGGRTEAFF.

This chain connects TRBV19 to TRBJ2-2; 7 bases agree with TRBD1. Germline lookup yields CDR1 LNHDA and CDR2 SQIVND (reference sequence). The V and J ends lost 2 bases and 3 bases, in that order; junction bases with no gene match: 3. The CDR3 spans 15 residues. The CDR3 reads CASSITGVDTGELFF. Here the CDR3 DNA reads TGTGCCAGTAGTATAACAGGGGTGGACACCGGGGAGCTGTTTTTT.

This clone was detected only a few times. CDR3: CASSPIPGWNEQFF. DNA for the CDR3: TGTGCCAGCAGCCCCATCCCCGGGTGGAATGAGCAGTTCTTC. This sequence joins TRBV7-9 and TRBJ2-1, with D unresolved. Trimming shortened V by 5 bases and J by 7 bases, and 15 bases separated the two germline ends. The CDR3 has 14 residues. CDR1 is SEHNR, CDR2 FQNEAQ, per germline (reference sequence).

The rearrangement links TRBV19 to TRBJ2-1; TRBD1 matches 8 bases. Germline V gene lookup returns CDR1 LNHDA and CDR2 SQIVND (reference sequence). The CDR3 totals 14 residues. V lost 5 bases, J lost 5 bases, and 5 bases stayed unmatched. The CDR3 loop reads CASSSYRGNNEQFF. In DNA, the CDR3 is TGTGCCAGTAGTTCGTACAGGGGGAACAATGAGCAGTTCTTC.